Sequencing of this T cell receptor beta chain was carried out in a study of cytomegalovirus exposure and HLA in healthy donors listed by TCRdb under 2017. Study-wide context: The 650 to 800 repertoires of the first cohort and the roughly 110 validation repertoires were produced on the same platform, according to a later analysis. To predict cytomegalovirus infection status, the study brought together high-throughput TCR immunosequencing, statistical association of individual TCRs with disease status, and machine learning. The study was designed to test whether signatures of past pathogen exposure could be identified by cataloging public T cell receptors. In addition to the first cohort of hundreds of subjects, a separate validation cohort of 100 to 150 different subjects was used. What the research found in general, with its limitations: Cytomegalovirus status was reported to be diagnosed by the classifier with high specificity and sensitivity in both the original and validation cohorts. In a later analysis, TCRs clustered in the first cohort were found to also tend to co-occur in the 110 or so validation repertoires, with 94% of cluster scores above 0. A later analysis lacked HLA typing for the validation cohort, so it scored co-occurrence in that cohort across all 120 or so repertoires. The authors suggested that the approach could potentially be extended to other disease states and immunological phenotypes. Across donors, most TCR sequences were observed very rarely, whereas some public TCRs were present in many individuals. A total of 150 to 200 TCR beta chains were listed by the study as associated with cytomegalovirus. A few of the identified cytomegalovirus-associated TCR beta chains were confirmed in vitro to be specific for cytomegalovirus antigens.

The library was prepared using the immunoSEQ multiplex PCR assay. In the source study's methods: A statistical classification framework was developed to diagnose cytomegalovirus status using the catalog of TCR beta chain sequences. The table was pulled from immuneACCESS by TCRdb, which kept in-frame rearrangements only. Such tables lose some clones; where checked, under half of the loss comes from unresolved V genes, and the rest has no known cause. That table is the source of V, J and clone size, and D and trimming were worked out from the DNA. Present in this sample are roughly 310,000 clones, approximately 88% of which were seen just once. About 0.96% of the sample lies in the top ten. Taken from the germline V gene, the CDR1 and CDR2 loops are MRHNA and SNTAGT. The CDR3, cysteine through phenylalanine, is 11 amino acids long. The CDR3 DNA has 33 bases and is translated from base 1. Trimming takes 6 bases from V and 6 bases from J, and the germline ends sit 8 bases apart.

A remark on this clone: Its antigen remains undetermined. No quality values exist for individual bases; no much larger clone is one base distant.

Donors formed part of the validation cohort, which comprised about 120 subjects and was distinct from the first cohort of under 850 subjects. The chain was built from TRBV6-4 and TRBJ1-1; the D gene cannot be named for sure. The sequence derives from a man aged 25-40 years in good health and CMV-seronegative. The specimen was PBMCs. The CDR3 here reads CASREGPEAFF. In nucleotides, the sequence is TGTGCCAGCAGGGAGGGTCCTGAAGCTTTCTTT.